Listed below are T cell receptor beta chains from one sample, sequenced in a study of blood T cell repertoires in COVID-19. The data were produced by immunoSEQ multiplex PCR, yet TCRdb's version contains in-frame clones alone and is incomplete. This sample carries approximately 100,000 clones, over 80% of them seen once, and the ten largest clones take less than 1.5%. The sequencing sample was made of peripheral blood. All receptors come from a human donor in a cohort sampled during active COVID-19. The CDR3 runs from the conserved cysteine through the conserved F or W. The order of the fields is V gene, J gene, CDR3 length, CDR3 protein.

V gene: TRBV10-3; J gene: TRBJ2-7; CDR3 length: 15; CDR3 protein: CATELTSGSSGEQYF
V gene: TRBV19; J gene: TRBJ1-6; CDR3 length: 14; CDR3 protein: CARYGTGGNSPLHF
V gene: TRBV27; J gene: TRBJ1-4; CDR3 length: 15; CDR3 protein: CASSSKGGPGEKLFF
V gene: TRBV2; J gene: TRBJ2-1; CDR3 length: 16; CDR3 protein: CASSGGGPGSYNEQFF
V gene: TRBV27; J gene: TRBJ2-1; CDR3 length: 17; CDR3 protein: CASSLRLAGGLYNEQFF
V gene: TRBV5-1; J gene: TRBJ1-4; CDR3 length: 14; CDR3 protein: CASSLARGEEKLFF
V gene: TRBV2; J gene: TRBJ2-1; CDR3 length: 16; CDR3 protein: CASSKERAGRVNEQFF
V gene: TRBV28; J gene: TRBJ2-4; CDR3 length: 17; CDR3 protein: CASSRTAGLAGEYIQYF
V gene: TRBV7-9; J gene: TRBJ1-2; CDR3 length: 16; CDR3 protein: CASSLPILRSDYGYTF
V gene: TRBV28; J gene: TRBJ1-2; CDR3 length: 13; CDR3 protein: CASRVQGLDGYTF
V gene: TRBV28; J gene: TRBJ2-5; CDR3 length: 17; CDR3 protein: CASSPIGLAPHQETQYF